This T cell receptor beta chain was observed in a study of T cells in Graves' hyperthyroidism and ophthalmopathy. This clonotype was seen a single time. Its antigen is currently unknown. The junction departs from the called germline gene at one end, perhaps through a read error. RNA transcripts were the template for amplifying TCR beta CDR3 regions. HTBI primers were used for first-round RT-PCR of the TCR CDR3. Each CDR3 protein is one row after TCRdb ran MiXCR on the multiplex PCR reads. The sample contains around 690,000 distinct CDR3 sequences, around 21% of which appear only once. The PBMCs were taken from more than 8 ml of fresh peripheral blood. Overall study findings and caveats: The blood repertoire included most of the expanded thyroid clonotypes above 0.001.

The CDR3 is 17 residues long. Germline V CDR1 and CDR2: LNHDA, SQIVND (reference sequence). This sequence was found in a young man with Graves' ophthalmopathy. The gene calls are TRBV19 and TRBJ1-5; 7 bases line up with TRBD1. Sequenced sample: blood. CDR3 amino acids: CACSKGAATYSNQPQHF. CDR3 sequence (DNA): TGTGCCTGTAGTAAGGGGGCAGCAACCTATAGCAATCAGCCCCAGCATTTT.